This T cell receptor beta chain is drawn from a study of neurological immune-mediated disorders. The time point denotes: technical triplicate 2. A single record per CDR3 protein comes from TCRdb applying MiXCR to the 5' RACE reads. This sample yields about 59,000 distinct CDR3 sequences, of which around 24% are seen a single time; roughly 4.6% belongs to the top ten. The CDR3 runs 14 residues. Trimming cost V 1 base and J 4 bases, with 10 bases left between them. The origin of this receptor is a man between 60 and 70 years old with HTLV-1-associated myelopathy (HAM/TSP). Sequenced material: PBMCs. The chain carries TRBV12-3 or TRBV12-4 and TRBJ1-1; tentative D call: TRBD1 (6 bases). CDR3 DNA: TGTGCCAGCAGTTTAGGACAGGTCGGCACTGAAGCTTTCTTT. This codes for CASSLGQVGTEAFF.